The 3 T cell receptor beta chains presented below share a single source sample, sequenced in a study of blood T cells in healthy people across ages. Alongside a J-beta primer mix, a sample-barcoded 5' primer served in a second PCR lasting roughly 7 to 11 cycles. TCRdb ran MiXCR on the 5' RACE reads and lists one entry per CDR3 protein. The sample has roughly 1.7 million distinct CDR3 sequences; about 32% are singletons. Source material: blood. The receptor set was obtained from a woman aged 25 to 39 in good health.

This clonotype was detected a few times. This chain uses TRBV6-5 with TRBJ2-1, with D unresolved. The ends were cut back, 0 bases at V and 0 bases at J, with 9 bases in the middle. Germline CDR1 reads MNHEY; CDR2 reads SVGAGI. The CDR3 covers 16 residues. DNA for the CDR3: TGTGCCAGCAGTTACTCAAGAGCGAACTCCTACAATGAGCAGTTCTTC. The encoded protein is CASSYSRANSYNEQFF.

This clonotype was counted between two and nine times. The chain is built from TRBV7-6 and TRBJ2-3, with 7 nucleotides matching TRBD2. The V segment lost 1 base and the J segment 3 bases; nucleotides outside the gene matches: 4. Germline loops: CDR1 SGHVS, CDR2 FNYEAQ. The CDR3 has 15 amino acids. The DNA of the CDR3 is TGTGCCAGCAGCTTAGAGGCAGCGGGAACAGATACGCAGTATTTT. Translated: CASSLEAAGTDTQYF.

The chain has TRBV20-1 and TRBJ2-7, with TRBD2 matching over 11 bases. The germline CDR1 and CDR2 sequences are DFQATT and SNEGSKA (reference sequence). The CDR3 length is 13 residues. J was trimmed by 2 bases and V by 4 bases; bases with no gene match: 1. CDR3 nucleotide sequence: TGCAGTGCTAATAGCGGGAGGGCCTACGAGCAGTACTTC. It yields the protein CSANSGRAYEQYF.